The entry that follows covers one TCR beta chain sequence. Which antigen it targets is not known. The cohort was made up of about 610 healthy bone marrow donors. All cohort members were sampled while nominally healthy, although unrecorded immune exposures were likely present. The donor tested CMV seronegative and was one of the 352 seronegative cohort members. Every donor gave a peripheral blood sample, and the peripheral blood mononuclear cells from that sample were used for TCR beta sequencing. Genomic DNA was extracted from the blood cell samples with the Qiagen DNeasy Blood Extraction Kit. This entry belongs to a study of cytomegalovirus exposure and HLA in healthy donors (dated by TCRdb to about 2017). In terms of the full investigation: In an earlier analysis of several hundred of the donors, approximately 300 Gb of sequence data and 100 million or so unique TCR beta sequences from about 179 million T cells were reported. An early release that covered around 590 HLA-typed donors contained around 300 gigabases of sequencing data and around 85 million unique TCR sequences. The genetic ancestry cluster associated with self-reported Caucasian donors included roughly 84% of the approximately 430 genotyped donors. The study aimed to test whether cataloging public T cell receptors could reveal signatures of past pathogen exposure. The study profiled the T cell repertoires of hundreds of subjects by immunosequencing and related them to cytomegalovirus serostatus. A separate validation cohort of roughly 130 different subjects was used in addition to the roughly 700-subject first cohort. High-throughput TCR immunosequencing, statistical association of individual TCRs with disease status, and machine learning were combined to predict cytomegalovirus infection status. To study patterns of TCR occurrence, a later analysis re-analyzed previously published TCR beta repertoires from 550 to 800 donors and added high-resolution HLA genotyping. Rather than using new phenotypic data, the later analysis identified candidate immune exposures from TCR beta sequences and from how often those sequences occurred across donors. In an earlier analysis of a few hundred of the donors, high-throughput TCR beta sequencing was used to judge whether each TCR beta V gene segment behaved as functional or pseudogenic. Donor age, sex, ethnicity and CMV serostatus were compiled together with the repertoire data. A later genetic analysis used genome-wide SNP genotypes for about three fifths of the roughly 700 donors, treating that subset as a discovery cohort. Every discovery cohort repertoire had been produced on one sequencing platform. HLA typing covered class I and class II loci at four-digit resolution. Typing coverage varied by locus: roughly 629-640 donors for A, B, C, DRB1 and DQB1; more than 500 for DQA1; 606 for DPA1; 450 to 480 for DPB1. Because of strong linkage in the cohort, roughly five DR-DQ haplotypes were treated as single units for association and clustering. Across about 370 genotyped donors of the cohort, an average of about 220,000 unique TCR beta nucleotide sequences per donor were sequenced, and roughly a sixth of those sequences were non-productive.

Paper-wide results and their limitations: When HLA alleles, especially DR and DQ, strongly co-occurred, attributing TCR associations to individual alleles was difficult. According to a later analysis, most CMV-associated TCR beta chains appeared to be HLA-restricted, and the HLA associations seemed to be driven largely by CMV exposure. The classifier was reported to diagnose cytomegalovirus status with high specificity and sensitivity in both the original cohort and the validation cohort. According to a later genetic analysis, donors in an Asian-associated ancestry cluster had fewer N-insertions in productive TCRs than the approximately 700-donor mean. A cluster of highly shared sequence variants was judged likely to represent a technical artifact of the sequencing pipeline. Correlated functional status among segregating V segments might be attributable to linkage disequilibrium, but an unknown experimental factor could not be ruled out. Most TCR sequences were observed very rarely across donors, whereas some public TCRs were present in many individuals. At a false discovery rate of 0.05, a later analysis linked roughly 17,000 TCR beta sequences to specific HLA alleles. The cohort was sequenced for TCR beta chains only, and without alpha or paired-chain data the features that could be detected were limited. In a later analysis, TCR association rates were found to vary across HLA loci, with the most associated TCRs seen for DRB1 alleles and the fewest for HLA-C alleles. A later analysis reported that several top co-occurrence clusters appeared linked to parvovirus B19, influenza, CMV and Epstein-Barr virus. Some IMGT-functional V segments, including TRBV6-2 and TRBV6-3, could not be distinguished by the 87-base-pair reads and were therefore excluded. A total of 150 or so TCR beta chains were listed by the study as associated with cytomegalovirus. Sequencing depth was assumed to be roughly uniform across donors in the presence/absence analyses, though that assumption may not hold. In a later genetic analysis, a missense DCLRE1C variant was associated with V-gene and J-gene trimming of TCR beta chains, and the association was replicated in an independent cohort. CMV serostatus was the only immune exposure information available for the cohort. In an earlier analysis of some 500 of the donors, most TCR beta V segments appeared in productive rearrangements about 87% or about 30% of the time, broadly matching IMGT annotations. In vitro tests confirmed that a few of the cytomegalovirus-associated TCR beta chains recognize cytomegalovirus antigens. Because some donors lacked HLA typing at each locus, the association tests relied only on the typed subset. It was suggested by the authors that the approach could potentially be generalized to other disease states and immunological phenotypes. In a later analysis, HLA-associated TCR beta chains were found to be more clonally expanded and to have lower generation probabilities than equally common non-associated chains. The earlier analysis of approximately 540 of the donors excluded roughly 17 rarely observed V segments, including chromosome 9 orphons, because counts were too low. A further reported finding was that TCR beta sequences accurately predicted the HLA-A and HLA-B alleles for most subjects in the first cohort.

CDR3 length: 15 amino acids, cysteine to phenylalanine. The only DNA kept is the CDR3, 45 bases in frame from the first base. V is clipped by 4 bases and J by 9 bases, and the sequence between their germline boundaries is 21 bases long. From a lookup of the germline V gene (reference sequence), CDR1 and CDR2 are LNHDA and SQIVND. Library preparation used the immunoSEQ multiplex PCR assay. For the multiplex PCR, a mixture combining 60 forward primers for TCR Vbeta segments and 13 reverse primers for TCR Jbeta segments was used. The CDR3 region of rearranged TCR beta genes was amplified from genomic DNA by a multiplex PCR assay. The amplified TCR beta libraries were sequenced on the Illumina HiSeq System as 87-base-pair reads. In the authors' own workflow: Across the roughly 600 repertoires, a later analysis counted some 80 million unique TCR beta chains, some 11 million of which were shared by at least two donors. A nearest-neighbor algorithm error-corrected the raw reads and collapsed the reads into unique sequences, merging closely related sequences to remove PCR and sequencing errors. Alignment of CDR3 sequences to IMGT reference sequences was used to assign V, D and J gene segments. Each retained sequence needed at least a six-nucleotide match to both a V gene segment and a J gene segment. A rearrangement counted as productive if the CDR3 had no stop codons and remained in frame with V and J, and every other rearrangement counted as non-productive. Following IMGT convention, CDR3 was defined as the stretch from the second conserved V-encoded cysteine up to the conserved J-encoded phenylalanine. In an earlier analysis of more than 550 of the donors, sequences lacking an unambiguous match to a single V gene segment were excluded. In an earlier analysis of a few hundred of the donors, V segments were called functional above 56.7% productive rearrangements and were called segregating when the between-donor standard deviation exceeded 5%. To diagnose cytomegalovirus status from the catalog of TCR beta chain sequences, a statistical classification framework was built. In a later analysis, V and J genes were assigned by comparing TCR nucleotide sequences against IMGT/GENE-DB human TR gene sequences. Using the TCRdist pipeline, a later analysis assigned CDR3 sequences along with most-parsimonious VDJ recombination scenarios. In a later analysis, each TCR beta chain was defined by its CDR3 amino acid sequence together with its V-gene family, and reads without a unique V-gene family were excluded. As a way to deal with suspected cross-contamination and a sequencing artifact, a later analysis dropped hundreds of nucleotide sequences that were highly shared and had low generation probability. A later analysis calculated a clonal expansion index for each public chain from normalized within-repertoire ranks of inferred template counts. A later analysis computed generation probabilities with a VDJ recombination model fitted to out-of-frame rearrangements, and checked the results against IGoR. In a later analysis, hypergeometric tests were used to score TCR-TCR, TCR-HLA and TCR-CMV co-occurrence, with a repertoire-size bias correction applied to TCR pairs. To estimate false discovery rates, a later analysis permuted the HLA or CMV assignments 20 times. In a later analysis, co-occurring TCRs were grouped using DBSCAN, and TCRdist sequence similarity was added for clustering within HLA-allele-positive subsets. Repertoires with fewer than 30,000 or more than 120,000 public chains, plus five repertoires with anomalous nucleotide sharing, were excluded from co-occurrence clustering. TCRdb retrieved this table from immuneACCESS and kept in-frame rearrangements only. Not all clones are present; in checked studies, unresolved V genes account for under half, and no reason is known for the remainder. D and trimming were read from the DNA, whereas the V and J calls and clone size are those reported in that table. The record for this sample contains 100,000 or so clones. Roughly 0.64% of the sample goes to the ten largest clones.

The chain employs TRBV19 and TRBJ2-5; the D region possibly corresponds to TRBD2 (5 bases align). The source is a man aged 50 to 59 in good health and CMV-seronegative. The sequenced material came from PBMCs. The nucleotides are TGTGCCAGTAGTACCGACTACCCGACCGGCTGGTCCCAGTACTTC. Translated, this gives CASSTDYPTGWSQYF.